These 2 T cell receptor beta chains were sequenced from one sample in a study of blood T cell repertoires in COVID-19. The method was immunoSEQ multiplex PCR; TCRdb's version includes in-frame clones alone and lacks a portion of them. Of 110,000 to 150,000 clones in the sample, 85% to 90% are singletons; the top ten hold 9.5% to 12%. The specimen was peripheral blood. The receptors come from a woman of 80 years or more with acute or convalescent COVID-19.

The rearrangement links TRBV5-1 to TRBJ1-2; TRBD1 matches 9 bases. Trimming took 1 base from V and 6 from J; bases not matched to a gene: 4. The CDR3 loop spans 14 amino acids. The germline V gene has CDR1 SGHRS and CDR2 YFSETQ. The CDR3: CASSLTGQGHGYTF. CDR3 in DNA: TGCGCCAGCAGCTTGACGGGACAGGGCCATGGCTACACCTTC.

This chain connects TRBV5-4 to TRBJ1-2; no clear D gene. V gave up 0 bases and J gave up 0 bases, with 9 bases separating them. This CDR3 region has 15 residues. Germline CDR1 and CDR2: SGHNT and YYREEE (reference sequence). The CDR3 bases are TGTGCCAGCAGCTTGGGCCTAGCTTCTAACTATGGCTACACCTTC. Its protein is CASSLGLASNYGYTF. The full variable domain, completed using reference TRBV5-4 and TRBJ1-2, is ETGVTQSPTHLIKTRGQQVTLRCSSQSGHNTVSWYQQALGQGPQFIFQYYREEENGRGNFPPRFSGLQFPNYSSELNVNALELDDSALYLCASSLGLASNYGYTFGSGTRLTVV.